This TCR beta chain was sequenced for a study of radiation and T cells in renal cell carcinoma. Trimming took off 7 bases at V and 8 bases at J, with 11 bases between the two ends. CDR3 length equals 11 residues. From germline, CDR1 is LNHDA and CDR2 SQIVND (reference sequence). Stated time point: baseline pretreatment blood. Documented treatment: 15 Gy SBRT to primary tumor, nephrectomy 4 weeks later. Sequencing used immunoSEQ multiplex PCR; TCRdb keeps in-frame clones, though not all of them. The sample consists of about 160,000 clones, 88% of them appearing once. The chain combines TRBV19 with TRBJ1-2, with unresolved D. Material: blood, obtained from a patient whose treatment included radiotherapy and nephrectomy. The clonotype was recovered from a woman in her 70s with renal cell carcinoma. DNA of the CDR3: TGTGCCAGTAAGGAGGCTGGGGGCTACACCTTC. This translates into CASKEAGGYTF. Supplemented by reference TRBV19 and TRBJ1-2, the full variable domain reads DGGITQSPKYLFRKEGQNVTLSCEQNLNHDAMYWYRQDPGQGLRLIYYSQIVNDFQKGDIAEGYSVSREKKESFPLTVTSAQKNPTAFYLCASKEAGGYTFGSGTRLTVV.